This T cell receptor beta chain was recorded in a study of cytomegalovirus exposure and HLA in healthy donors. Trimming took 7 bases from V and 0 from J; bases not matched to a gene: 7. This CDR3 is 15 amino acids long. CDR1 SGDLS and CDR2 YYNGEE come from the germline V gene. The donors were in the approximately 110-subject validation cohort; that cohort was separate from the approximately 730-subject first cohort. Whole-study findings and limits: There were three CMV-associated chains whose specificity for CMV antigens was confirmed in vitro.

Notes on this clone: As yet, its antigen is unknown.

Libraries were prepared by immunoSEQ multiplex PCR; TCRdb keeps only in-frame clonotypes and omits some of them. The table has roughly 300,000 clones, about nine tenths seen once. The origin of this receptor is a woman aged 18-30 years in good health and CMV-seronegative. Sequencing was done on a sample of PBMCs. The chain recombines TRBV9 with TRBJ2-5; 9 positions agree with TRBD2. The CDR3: CASGIAGEYQETQYF. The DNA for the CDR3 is TGTGCCAGCGGAATAGCGGGAGAGTACCAAGAGACCCAGTACTTC.